Below are 2 T cell receptor beta chains sequenced from a single sample in a study of shared clonotypes between healthy human individuals. The protocol was immunoSEQ multiplex PCR, while the TCRdb copy is restricted to in-frame clones and leaves out a portion. The profile shows 2 million to 2.5 million clones, roughly 93% of them singletons. Sequenced input: naive CD4+ T cells from PBMCs. Subset noted: CD45RA+ positively selected. The receptors come from a man aged 18 to 29 in good health. Some clones in this sample may be carry-over from other donors' samples.

The J gene is TRBJ1-2, the V gene TRBV6-5; D is perhaps TRBD1 (5 bases). Germline V lookup: CDR1 MNHEY, CDR2 SVGAGI. The CDR3 consists of 15 residues. V shed 6 bases and J shed 2 bases, with 16 bases lying between them. CDR3 nucleotides: TGTGCCAGCAGCCCCAGGGTGGCGGCCAACTATGGCTACACCTTC. This codes for CASSPRVAANYGYTF.

The rearrangement uses TRBV30 and TRBJ2-5; no reliable D call. CDR3 length equals 12 residues. V lost 0 bases and J 5 bases, leaving 7 bases between the germline ends. Germline V lookup: CDR1 GTSNPN, CDR2 SVGIG (reference sequence). The CDR3 coding sequence is TGTGCCTGGAGTGTTACACTTGAGACCCAGTACTTC. Amino acids: CAWSVTLETQYF.